These 13 T cell receptor beta chains originate from one sample sequenced in a study of blood T cell repertoires in COVID-19. TCRdb keeps only in-frame clones here, not all; method: immunoSEQ multiplex PCR. The profile shows about 300,000 clones, about nine tenths of them singletons. Sequences were obtained from PBMCs or T cells enriched from blood (not recorded which). The receptors come from a man aged 25 to 40 who had recovered from COVID-19.

J is TRBJ1-3 and V is TRBV30, with D unresolved. Trimming removed 3 bases at V and 0 bases at J, with 12 bases between. The germline V gene has CDR1 GTSNPN and CDR2 SVGIG (reference sequence). There are 15 residues in the CDR3. The CDR3: CAWRAQGDSGNTIYF. The CDR3 DNA is TGTGCCTGGAGGGCCCAAGGAGACTCTGGAAACACCATATATTTT.

This clone was counted only a few times. V usage is TRBV2 and J usage is TRBJ1-2; TRBD1 is a possible D gene (6 bases). The CDR3 runs 17 residues. CDR1 and CDR2 (germline): SNHLY, FYNNEI. Trimming pared 10 bases from V and 3 bases from J, leaving 27 bases between. DNA of the CDR3: TGTGCCATCCTAACCGGGACAACCGCCTTCCGGGACTATGGCTACACCTTC. Protein product: CAILTGTTAFRDYGYTF.

This CDR3 is CASSLGLGNTGELFF. The DNA for the CDR3 is TGTGCCAGCAGCTTAGGGCTAGGGAACACCGGGGAGCTGTTTTTT. The chain carries TRBV7-9 and TRBJ2-2; unclear D gene. This CDR3 spans 15 amino acids. V shed 1 base and J shed 1 base, with 7 bases lying between them. Looked up from germline, CDR1 is SEHNR and CDR2 is FQNEAQ (reference sequence).

CDR3 region: CASYDLGGATDTQYF. CDR3 DNA: TGTGCCAGTTACGACTTAGGGGGGGCCACGGATACGCAGTATTTT. The J gene is TRBJ2-3, the V gene TRBV19; the D gene is possibly TRBD2 (7 bases). V was pared by 8 bases and J by 6 bases, with 21 bases between. The CDR3 runs 15 residues. Germline V lookup: CDR1 LNHDA, CDR2 SQIVND (reference sequence).

The rearrangement joins TRBV6-2 or TRBV6-3 to TRBJ1-2; D is uncertain. V was clipped by 6 bases and J by 3 bases, with 11 bases between them. Germline V gene data show CDR1 as MNHEY and CDR2 as SVGEGT. This CDR3 comprises 13 residues. CDR3 in amino acids: CASSLTGDYGYTF. The CDR3 DNA sequence: TGTGCCAGCAGCCTGACGGGAGACTATGGCTACACCTTC.

The chain has TRBV7-8 and TRBJ2-1; perhaps TRBD2 as D (7 bases). CDR1 and CDR2 from the germline V gene are SGHVS and FQNEAQ. The V gene lost 0 bases and the J gene lost 3 bases, with 15 bases spanning the gap. The CDR3 runs to 17 residues. The CDR3 DNA sequence: TGTGCCAGCAGCTTAGCTGCATCGGGGGGCCTCTACAATGAGCAGTTCTTC. Residues: CASSLAASGGLYNEQFF.

This clone has just a few counts. The V call is TRBV12-3 or TRBV12-4, the J call TRBJ2-7; 7 bases fit TRBD1. V was clipped by 5 bases and J by 2 bases; unmatched bases: 3. The CDR3 totals 13 residues. This chain's CDR3 is CASSGTETYEQYF. CDR3 coding DNA: TGTGCCAGCAGTGGGACAGAGACCTACGAGCAGTACTTC.

This clone was counted only a few times. This sequence joins TRBV4-1 and TRBJ1-1, with 7 bases aligning to TRBD1. CDR1 is MGHRA and CDR2 is YSYEKL in the germline V gene. The V segment lost 1 base and the J segment 5 bases; nucleotides outside the gene matches: 7. CDR3 length: 15 amino acids. The CDR3 here is CASSQAHRGRTEAFF. The DNA for the CDR3 is TGCGCCAGCAGCCAAGCTCACAGGGGACGGACTGAAGCTTTCTTT.

The rearrangement joins TRBV18 to TRBJ2-1, with 9 positions matching TRBD2. Germline trimming cut 0 bases from V and 3 bases from J; bases unmatched to any gene: 3. This CDR3 contains 16 residues. Germline V gene lookup returns CDR1 KGHSH and CDR2 LQKENI. As DNA, the CDR3 is TGTGCCAGCTCACCACCGGGACTAGCAGGCTACAATGAGCAGTTCTTC. The encoded protein is CASSPPGLAGYNEQFF.

The rearrangement links TRBV24-1 to TRBJ1-3, with D maybe TRBD1 (5 bases). Between the trimmed V and J ends, which lost 2 bases and 2 bases, there was a span of 6 bases. Germline V gives CDR1 KGHDR, CDR2 SFDVKD. The CDR3 loop spans 14 amino acids. CDR3 in DNA: TGTGCCACCAGTGATTCAGGGACTGGAAACACCATATATTTT. It translates to CATSDSGTGNTIYF.

Remarks on this clone: The junction shows a germline mismatch at one end, possibly a read error. The chain employs TRBV7-7 and TRBJ2-2; tentative D call: TRBD1 (5 bases). The V gene's germline CDR1 is SSHAT and CDR2 FNYEAQ (reference sequence). This CDR3 comprises 15 residues. The CDR3 loop reads CASSSTATNTGELFF. CDR3 DNA sequence: TGTGCTAGCAGCTCGACAGCAACGAACACCGGGGAGCTGTTTTTT.

J is TRBJ1-2 and V is TRBV28, with 8 nucleotides matching TRBD1. The length of the CDR3 is 15 residues. J was trimmed by 0 bases and V by 5 bases; bases with no gene match: 5. Germline assignment: CDR1 MDHEN and CDR2 SYDVKM. The CDR3 sequence: CASSTSGQANYGYTF. The CDR3 DNA is TGTGCCAGCAGTACCTCGGGACAGGCTAACTATGGCTACACCTTC.

This clone was detected only once. V is TRBV28 and J is TRBJ1-1; tentative D call: TRBD1 (5 bases). This CDR3 is built from 13 residues. Per the germline V gene, CDR1 is MDHEN and CDR2 is SYDVKM. The V end was cut by 8 bases, the J end by 11 bases, with 21 bases between. In DNA, the CDR3 is TGTGCCAGCCACCAACCCTCAGGGCGTAGGGCTTTCTTT. Translating it yields CASHQPSGRRAFF.